This T cell receptor (beta chain) is from a study of blood T cell repertoires in COVID-19. Background on the study: Collection of acute and convalescent COVID-19 samples took place in the United States, Italy and Spain. T cells, B-cell-depleted T cells, or PBMCs supplied cDNA or gDNA.

Germline trimming cut 8 bases from V and 2 bases from J; bases unmatched to any gene: 4. CDR1 is MDHEN, CDR2 SYDVKM, per germline. This CDR3 comprises 14 residues. As originally analysed: Estimated nucleated cell counts came from reference gene primer amplification. Profiled with immunoSEQ multiplex PCR; TCRdb holds only in-frame clones, not every one. The D gene and trimming were derived from the DNA, and the V and J assignments and clone size from that table. The table records hundreds of thousands of clones, approximately 90% of them present only once. This sequence joins TRBV28 and TRBJ2-3; 10 nucleotides match TRBD2. This TCR was recovered from a man aged 30 to 45 who had recovered from COVID-19. The specimen sequenced was PBMCs or T cells enriched from blood (not recorded which). DNA of the CDR3: TGTGCCAGCGGACTAGCGGAGATCACAGATACGCAGTATTTT. Amino acids: CASGLAEITDTQYF.